Below, 9 T cell receptor beta chains from the same sample are listed, as sequenced in a study of radiotherapy plus CTLA-4 blockade in lung cancer. TCRdb's copy holds only in-frame clones and misses some; the assay was immunoSEQ multiplex PCR. The table lists tens of thousands of clones, more than 70% of them singletons. The specimen was peripheral blood, collected from a patient treated with radiotherapy plus ipilimumab. These receptors were collected from a human donor with non-small cell lung cancer whose response to radiotherapy plus ipilimumab could not be evaluated.

This rearrangement joins TRBV27 to TRBJ2-5; the match to TRBD2 covers 8 bases. With 6 bases clipped from V and 5 bases from J, the junction kept 5 bases outside the gene matches. Germline CDR1 is MNHEY and CDR2 is SMNVEV (reference sequence). This CDR3 spans 13 amino acids. The CDR3 here is CASRLSGTETQYF. Here the CDR3 DNA reads TGTGCCAGCAGACTTAGCGGGACGGAGACCCAGTACTTC.

The chain uses TRBV7-8 and TRBJ2-3, with 7 nucleotides matching TRBD2. Germline loops: CDR1 SGHVS, CDR2 FQNEAQ. With V trimmed by 4 bases and J by 1 base, 2 bases remained unmatched. The CDR3 has 14 residues. CDR3 sequence reads: CASSSLAGTDTQYF. DNA for the CDR3: TGTGCCAGCAGCTCGCTAGCGGGCACAGATACGCAGTATTTT.

CDR3 sequence (DNA): TGCGCCAGCTCTCCCGGGACAGGGGTAACGGAGACCCAGTACTTC. Its protein is CASSPGTGVTETQYF. The chain uses TRBV10-2 and TRBJ2-5; TRBD1 agrees at 10 bases. CDR3 size: 15 residues. J gave up 5 bases and V 8 bases, and 11 bases lay outside the gene matches. The germline V gene has CDR1 WSHSY and CDR2 SAAADI.

The V and J genes are TRBV10-3 and TRBJ2-1; 11 nucleotides align to TRBD2. The germline V gene has CDR1 ENHRY and CDR2 SYGVKD. The CDR3 is 15 residues long. V shed 7 bases and J 6 bases; nucleotides not matched to a gene: 8. This CDR3 is CAIMRTSGLGNEQFF. As DNA, the CDR3 is TGTGCCATCATGAGGACTAGCGGGTTGGGCAATGAGCAGTTCTTC.

This rearrangement joins TRBV11-2 to TRBJ2-7; 10 bases match TRBD1. Unmatched junction bases numbered 6, after V lost 2 bases and J lost 2 bases. This CDR3 is built from 16 residues. Germline V gene sequence: CDR1 SGHAT, CDR2 FQNNGV. The CDR3 bases are TGTGCCAGCAGCTTACTATCCGGGACAGGGGCCTACGAGCAGTACTTC. Its protein product is CASSLLSGTGAYEQYF.

The chain combines TRBV27 with TRBJ1-1, with 7 bases that match TRBD1. Germline CDR1 reads MNHEY; CDR2 reads SMNVEV (reference sequence). The CDR3 covers 14 residues. The V segment lost 4 bases and the J segment 0 bases; nucleotides outside the gene matches: 2. The CDR3 bases are TGTGCCAGCAGTTCGGGACAGATGAACACTGAAGCTTTCTTT. Translating it yields CASSSGQMNTEAFF.

The genes are TRBV7-9 and TRBJ1-5, with D unresolved. The CDR3 is made up of 13 amino acids. Deletions cut 5 bases from V and 5 bases from J, with 10 bases between. Germline CDR1 and CDR2: SEHNR and FQNEAQ (reference sequence). CDR3 amino acids: CASSVSVDQPQHF. The CDR3 DNA sequence: TGTGCCAGCAGCGTATCGGTGGATCAGCCCCAGCATTTT.

V gene TRBV5-1 combines with J gene TRBJ2-7; 11 bases match TRBD1. With 2 bases clipped from V and 3 bases from J, the junction kept 7 bases outside the gene matches. Germline CDR1 and CDR2: SGHRS and YFSETQ. There are 16 residues in the CDR3. This CDR3 is CASSLKPGQGDYEQYF. CDR3 sequence (DNA): TGCGCCAGCAGCTTAAAACCGGGACAGGGGGACTACGAGCAGTACTTC.

The chain recombines TRBV5-1 with TRBJ1-1, with a weak D call TRBD1 (6 bases). Trimming took 5 bases from V and 0 from J, leaving 17 bases between them. Germline assignment: CDR1 SGHRS and CDR2 YFSETQ. CDR3 length equals 16 residues. CDR3 bases: TGCGCCAGCAGTCGAGGAACGGGGGGCCTGAACACTGAAGCTTTCTTT. This gives the protein CASSRGTGGLNTEAFF. The full variable domain, with the rest looked up from reference TRBV5-1 and TRBJ1-1, is KAGVTQTPRYLIKTRGQQVTLSCSPISGHRSVSWYQQTPGQGLQFLFEYFSETQRNKGNFPGRFSGRQFSNSRSEMNVSTLELGDSALYLCASSRGTGGLNTEAFFGQGTRLTVV.